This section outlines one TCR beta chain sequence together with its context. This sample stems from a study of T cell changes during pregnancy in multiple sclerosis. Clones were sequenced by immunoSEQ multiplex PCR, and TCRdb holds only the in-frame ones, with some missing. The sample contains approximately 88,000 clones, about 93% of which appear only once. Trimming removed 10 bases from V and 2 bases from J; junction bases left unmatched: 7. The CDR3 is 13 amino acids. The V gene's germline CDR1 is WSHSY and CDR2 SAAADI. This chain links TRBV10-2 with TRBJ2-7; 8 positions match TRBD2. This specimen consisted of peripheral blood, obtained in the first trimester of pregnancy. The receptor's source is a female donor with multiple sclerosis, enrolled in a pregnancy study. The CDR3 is CATRGGAPYEQYF. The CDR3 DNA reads TGCGCCACCCGGGGGGGCGCGCCCTACGAGCAGTACTTC.